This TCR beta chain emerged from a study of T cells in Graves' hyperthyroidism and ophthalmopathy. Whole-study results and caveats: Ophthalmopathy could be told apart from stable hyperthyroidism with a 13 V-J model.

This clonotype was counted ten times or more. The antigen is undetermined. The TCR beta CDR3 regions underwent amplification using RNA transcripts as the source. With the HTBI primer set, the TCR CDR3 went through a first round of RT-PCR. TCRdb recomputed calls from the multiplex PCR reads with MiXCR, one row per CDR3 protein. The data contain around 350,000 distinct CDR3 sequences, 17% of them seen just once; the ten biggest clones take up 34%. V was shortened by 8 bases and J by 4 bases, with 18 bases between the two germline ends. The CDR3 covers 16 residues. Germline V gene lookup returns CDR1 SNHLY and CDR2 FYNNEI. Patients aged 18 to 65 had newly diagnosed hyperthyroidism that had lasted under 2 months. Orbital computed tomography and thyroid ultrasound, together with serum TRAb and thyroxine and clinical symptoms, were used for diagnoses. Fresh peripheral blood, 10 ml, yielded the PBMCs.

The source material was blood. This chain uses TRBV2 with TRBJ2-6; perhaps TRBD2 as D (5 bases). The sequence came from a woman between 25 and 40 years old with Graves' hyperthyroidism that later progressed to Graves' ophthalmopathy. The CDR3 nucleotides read TGTGCCAGCTCAGGAGTAGGCGGGTTGGGGGCCAACGTCCTGACTTTC. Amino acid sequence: CASSGVGGLGANVLTF.